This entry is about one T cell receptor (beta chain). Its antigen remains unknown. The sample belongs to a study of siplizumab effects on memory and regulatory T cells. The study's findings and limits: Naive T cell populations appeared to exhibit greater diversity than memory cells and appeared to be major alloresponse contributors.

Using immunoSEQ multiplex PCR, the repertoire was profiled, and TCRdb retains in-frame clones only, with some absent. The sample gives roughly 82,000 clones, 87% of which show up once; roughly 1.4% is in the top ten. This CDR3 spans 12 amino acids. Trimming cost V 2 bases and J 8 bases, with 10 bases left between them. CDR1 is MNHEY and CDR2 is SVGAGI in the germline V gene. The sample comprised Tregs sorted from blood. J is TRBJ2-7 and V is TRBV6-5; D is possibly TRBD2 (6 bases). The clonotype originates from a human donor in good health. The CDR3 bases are TGTGCCAGCAGTTACGGGAGGAGCCAGCAGTACTTC. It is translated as CASSYGRSQQYF.